This T cell receptor (beta chain) is from a study of cytomegalovirus exposure and HLA in healthy donors. Per germline, CDR1 MDHEN and CDR2 SYDVKM. Trimming at V came to 8 bases and at J to 10 bases, leaving 26 bases not matched to a gene. The CDR3 runs 19 residues. The PCR was carried out with 60 Vbeta primers and 13 Jbeta primers. The repertoire was sequenced with immunoSEQ multiplex PCR; TCRdb's copy has only in-frame clones and lacks some. The table lists about 130,000 clones, 8% to 11% of them singletons, with roughly 4.2% in the top ten. Worth noting for this clone: What it binds is unknown.

General study results and limits: Among donors in an Asian-associated ancestry cluster, a later analysis reportedly found fewer N-insertions than the approximately 700-donor mean.

The source material was PBMCs. The V call is TRBV28, the J call TRBJ2-1; 10 nucleotides align to TRBD2. This clonotype was obtained from a woman aged 18 to 35 in good health and CMV-seropositive. The CDR3 DNA follows: TGTGCCAGCGCCCCTGGCGGCTCCGGGACTAGCGTCTGGGGCCGCGAGCAGTTCTTC. Translating it yields CASAPGGSGTSVWGREQFF.